The clone carrying this TCR beta chain turned up a few times. The antigen is undetermined. The sample belongs to a study of cytomegalovirus exposure and HLA in healthy donors. The overall study: The roughly 110 validation repertoires matched the 500 to 750 first-cohort repertoires in platform, a later analysis reported.

The protocol was immunoSEQ multiplex PCR, while the TCRdb copy is restricted to in-frame clones and leaves out a portion. The repertoire holds around 65,000 clones, with over 90% as singletons. CDR1 and CDR2 from the germline V gene are ENHRY and SYGVKD. Trimming left V 3 bases short and J 10 bases short, with 16 bases between. The CDR3 covers 14 residues. Study results and limitations: Subsequent analysis showed first-cohort TCR clusters tending to co-occur in roughly 130 validation repertoires. Despite most TCR sequences being rare, some public TCRs occurred in many donors. With high specificity and sensitivity, the classifier reportedly diagnosed cytomegalovirus status.

This rearrangement joins TRBV10-3 to TRBJ2-1; possibly TRBD1 for D (5 bases). Sequencing used PBMCs. The source is a man aged 18 to 30 in good health and CMV-seropositive. This CDR3 reads CAISETSDIQEQFF. The CDR3 bases are TGTGCCATCAGTGAAACCTCGGACATTCAAGAGCAGTTCTTC.